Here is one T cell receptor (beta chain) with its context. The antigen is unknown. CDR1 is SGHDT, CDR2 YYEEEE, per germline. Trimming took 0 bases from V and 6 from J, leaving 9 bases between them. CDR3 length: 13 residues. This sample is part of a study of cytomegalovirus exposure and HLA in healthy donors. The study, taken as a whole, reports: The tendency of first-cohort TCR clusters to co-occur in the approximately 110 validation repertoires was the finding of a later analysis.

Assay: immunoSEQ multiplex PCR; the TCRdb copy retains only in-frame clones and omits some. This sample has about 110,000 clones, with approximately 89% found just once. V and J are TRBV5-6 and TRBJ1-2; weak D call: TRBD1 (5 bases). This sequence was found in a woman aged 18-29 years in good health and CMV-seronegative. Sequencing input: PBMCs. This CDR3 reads CASSLGGADGYTF. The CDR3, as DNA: TGTGCCAGCAGCTTGGGGGGCGCGGATGGCTACACCTTC.